These 31 T cell receptor beta chains were sequenced from one sample in a study of cytomegalovirus exposure and HLA in healthy donors. Primers: 60 Vbeta forward and 13 Jbeta reverse. Repertoires were generated with immunoSEQ multiplex PCR, while TCRdb's copy carries only in-frame clones and drops some. Of about 150,000 clones listed, approximately 81% are singletons. Sequencing was carried out using PBMCs. These receptor sequences come from a man aged 18 to 35 in good health and CMV-seronegative.

The chain is built from TRBV14 and TRBJ2-7; possible D gene TRBD2, 6 bases. V shed 6 bases and J shed 3 bases, with 18 bases lying between them. The CDR3 contains 15 residues. Germline CDR1 is SGHDN and CDR2 is FVKESK. The CDR3 loop reads CASSLTAGPYYEQYF. In nucleotides, the CDR3 is TGTGCCAGCAGTCTTACGGCGGGACCTTACTACGAGCAGTACTTC.

The chain couples TRBV10-3 to TRBJ2-7; TRBD2 matches 8 bases. The CDR3 loop spans 15 amino acids. After removal of 6 bases from V and 0 bases from J, the junction contained 7 bases not matched to a gene. Per germline, CDR1 ENHRY and CDR2 SYGVKD. CDR3 sequence (DNA): TGTGCCATCAGCAATCTAGCGGGCAGCTCCTACGAGCAGTACTTC. As protein: CAISNLAGSSYEQYF.

The rearrangement uses TRBV7-9 and TRBJ2-7; no clear D gene. Deletions cut 6 bases from V and 5 bases from J, with 8 bases between. The germline CDR1 and CDR2 sequences are SEHNR and FQNEAQ (reference sequence). This CDR3 is built from 11 residues. This CDR3 reads CASRYSHEQYF. The CDR3 DNA reads TGTGCCAGCAGGTACAGCCACGAGCAGTACTTC.

The genes are TRBV6-5 and TRBJ2-7, with D uncertain. Germline V gene data show CDR1 as MNHEY and CDR2 as SVGAGI. The V gene lost 2 bases and the J gene lost 0 bases, with 11 bases spanning the gap. The CDR3 loop spans 15 amino acids. The CDR3 spells CASSYGEPSSYEQYF. The CDR3 nucleotides read TGTGCCAGCAGTTACGGAGAACCGAGCTCCTACGAGCAGTACTTC.

CDR3 bases: TGCGCCAGCAGCCAAGAACGCTACCGTGGAGGCGGCTACACCTTC. Translated: CASSQERYRGGGYTF. V usage is TRBV4-1 and J usage is TRBJ1-2; D is uncertain. The germline CDR1 and CDR2 sequences are MGHRA and YSYEKL. CDR3 length equals 15 residues. Trimming stripped 0 bases from V and 8 bases from J, with 16 bases between.

This clone was picked up many times. The rearrangement joins TRBV5-6 to TRBJ1-4; 9 positions match TRBD1. This CDR3 comprises 15 residues. Germline CDR1 and CDR2: SGHDT and YYEEEE. The V gene end was trimmed by 5 bases and the J gene end by 2 bases; junction bases not matched to a gene: 4. CDR3 in DNA: TGTGCCAGCAGTAAGGGACAGGGCACTAATGAAAAACTGTTTTTT. Translated, it gives CASSKGQGTNEKLFF.

The chain combines TRBV2 with TRBJ2-7, with 7 bases identical to TRBD1. The junction had 2 bases not matched to a gene; V was cut back by 4 bases and J by 5 bases. This CDR3 spans 12 amino acids. The V gene's germline CDR1 is SNHLY and CDR2 FYNNEI. The CDR3 bases are TGTGCCAGCAGTGGAGACAGGGACGAGCAGTACTTC. The encoded protein is CASSGDRDEQYF. Supplemented by reference TRBV2 and TRBJ2-7, the full variable domain reads EPEVTQTPSHQVTQMGQEVILRCVPISNHLYFYWYRQILGQKVEFLVSFYNNEISEKSEIFDDQFSVERPDGSNFTLKIRSTKLEDSAMYFCASSGDRDEQYFGPGTRLTVT.

This chain connects TRBV28 to TRBJ1-5; 10 nucleotides line up with TRBD1. The V segment lost 2 bases and the J segment 9 bases; nucleotides outside the gene matches: 10. The CDR3 consists of 16 residues. Germline V lookup: CDR1 MDHEN, CDR2 SYDVKM. Here the CDR3 DNA reads TGTGCCAGCAGTTTAGGTGGGACAGGGGAAGGTAGGCCCCAGCATTTT. It codes for CASSLGGTGEGRPQHF.

This clone was seen once. This chain uses TRBV28 with TRBJ2-7, with 7 nucleotides matching TRBD1. CDR1 MDHEN and CDR2 SYDVKM come from the germline V gene. Trimming at V came to 6 bases and at J to 4 bases, leaving 9 bases not matched to a gene. The CDR3 consists of 14 residues. CDR3 sequence: CASRTYRGRYEQYF. CDR3 sequence (DNA): TGTGCCAGCAGGACCTACAGGGGAAGGTACGAGCAGTACTTC.

The genes are TRBV5-1 and TRBJ2-3; no reliable D call. The length of the CDR3 is 14 residues. Germline CDR1 and CDR2: SGHRS and YFSETQ. Trimming left V 4 bases short and J 2 bases short, with 11 bases between. CDR3 bases: TGCGCCAGCAGCCCCGGCGGCTACACAGATACGCAGTATTTT. Amino acid sequence: CASSPGGYTDTQYF.

The rearrangement joins TRBV6-5 to TRBJ2-1; the match to TRBD2 covers 8 bases. CDR1 is MNHEY, CDR2 SVGAGI, per germline. CDR3 length equals 16 residues. Germline trimming cut 2 bases from V and 2 bases from J; bases unmatched to any gene: 5. CDR3 in amino acids: CASSYKGSGAYNEQFF. CDR3 coding DNA: TGTGCCAGCAGTTACAAGGGTAGCGGGGCCTACAATGAGCAGTTCTTC.

The genes are TRBV19 and TRBJ2-7; 8 positions match TRBD2. The CDR3 length is 14 residues. V lost 7 bases, J lost 2 bases, and 7 bases stayed unmatched. Germline V gene lookup returns CDR1 LNHDA and CDR2 SQIVND (reference sequence). CDR3 region: CASTMGSGAYEQYF. The CDR3 region has the DNA TGTGCCAGTACCATGGGTAGCGGGGCCTACGAGCAGTACTTC.

The V and J genes are TRBV30 and TRBJ2-1, with 10 bases that match TRBD1. With V trimmed by 5 bases and J by 0 bases, 7 bases remained unmatched. This CDR3 comprises 16 residues. In germline, CDR1 is GTSNPN, CDR2 SVGIG (reference sequence). This CDR3 reads CAWETGGGGSYNEQFF. DNA for the CDR3: TGTGCCTGGGAGACAGGGGGCGGGGGCTCCTACAATGAGCAGTTCTTC.

V usage is TRBV4-1 and J usage is TRBJ1-3, with D perhaps matching TRBD1 (5 bases). The CDR3 runs 15 residues. Looked up from germline, CDR1 is MGHRA and CDR2 is YSYEKL. Deletions cut 0 bases from V and 3 bases from J, with 9 bases between. CDR3 nucleotides: TGCGCCAGCAGCCAAGACCTCGGACATGGAAACACCATATATTTT. Amino acid sequence: CASSQDLGHGNTIYF.

The rearrangement uses TRBV19 and TRBJ2-1; 8 positions agree with TRBD1. The CDR3 sequence is 15 residues long. After removal of 6 bases from V and 3 bases from J, the junction contained 7 bases not matched to a gene. The germline CDR1 and CDR2 sequences are LNHDA and SQIVND (reference sequence). The CDR3 loop is CASSPGQVVYNEQFF. The CDR3 nucleotides read TGTGCCAGTAGCCCGGGACAGGTGGTCTACAATGAGCAGTTCTTC.

The V gene is TRBV6-6, the J gene TRBJ1-3; the D is unclear. The CDR3 totals 15 residues. Germline lookup yields CDR1 MNHNY and CDR2 SVGAGI (reference sequence). V was clipped by 0 bases and J by 4 bases, with 10 bases between them. CDR3 bases: TGTGCCAGCAGTTACTCGAGGTTAGGAGGAAACACCATATATTTT. Translated, it gives CASSYSRLGGNTIYF.

This rearrangement joins TRBV7-9 to TRBJ1-2; 9 positions agree with TRBD1. The V gene end was trimmed by 5 bases and the J gene end by 4 bases; junction bases not matched to a gene: 5. Per the germline V gene, CDR1 is SEHNR and CDR2 is FQNEAQ (reference sequence). The CDR3 has 14 residues. CDR3 nucleotide sequence: TGTGCCAGCAGCACGGGACAGGGCGGCTATGGCTACACCTTC. Translating gives CASSTGQGGYGYTF. Drawing the rest from reference TRBV7-9 and TRBJ1-2, the complete variable domain is DTGVSQNPRHKITKRGQNVTFRCDPISEHNRLYWYRQTLGQGPEFLTYFQNEAQLEKSRLLSDRFSAERPKGSFSTLEIQRTEQGDSAMYLCASSTGQGGYGYTFGSGTRLTVV.

This clone was observed a handful of times. This chain joins TRBV6-6 and TRBJ1-4; a weak D match, TRBD1 (5 bases). Germline-derived CDR1 and CDR2 are MNHNY and SVGAGI (reference sequence). This CDR3 contains 14 residues. Trimming cost V 4 bases and J 12 bases, with 18 bases left between them. The CDR3 DNA reads TGTGCCAGCAGTTTCCCCGGGGTTCGGGGGGAACTGTTTTTT. Protein product: CASSFPGVRGELFF.

The chain joins TRBV30 to TRBJ2-2; D uncertain. V shed 0 bases and J shed 4 bases, with 9 bases lying between them. Germline-derived CDR1 and CDR2 are GTSNPN and SVGIG (reference sequence). This CDR3 has 14 amino acids. The CDR3 protein is CAWSVLISTGELFF. The DNA of the CDR3 is TGTGCCTGGAGTGTACTGATCTCCACCGGGGAGCTGTTTTTT.

This clone has more than one count but fewer than ten. V and J are TRBV4-3 and TRBJ2-3, with D maybe TRBD2 (5 bases). The germline V gene encodes CDR1 LGHNA and CDR2 YSLEER. Trimming pared 2 bases from V and 0 bases from J, leaving 9 bases between. This CDR3 comprises 15 residues. In DNA, the CDR3 is TGCGCCAGCAGCCAAAATAGCGTTAGCACAGATACGCAGTATTTT. Its translation is CASSQNSVSTDTQYF.

The V call is TRBV4-3, the J call TRBJ1-4; 9 nucleotides align to TRBD1. V lost 2 bases, J lost 2 bases, and 6 bases stayed unmatched. Germline V gene sequence: CDR1 LGHNA, CDR2 YSLEER. The CDR3 totals 17 residues. The DNA for the CDR3 is TGCGCCAGCAGCCAACCGGGACAGGGCTTGACTAATGAAAAACTGTTTTTT. Amino acids: CASSQPGQGLTNEKLFF.

This clone was detected only once. V gene TRBV12-5 combines with J gene TRBJ1-2, with a possible D match to TRBD1 (5 bases). Germline CDR1 reads LGHNT; CDR2 reads FRNRAP. The CDR3 sequence is 13 residues long. Trimming removed 6 bases from V and 7 bases from J, with 15 bases in between. The CDR3 DNA is TGTGCTAGTGGCGGTGGGGCAGAGAGTGGCTACACCTTC. Translated, it gives CASGGGAESGYTF.

This clone was counted a few times. The J gene is TRBJ2-1, the V gene TRBV4-1, with 9 positions matching TRBD1. The germline gives CDR1 MGHRA, CDR2 YSYEKL. With 4 bases clipped from V and 3 bases from J, the junction kept 7 bases outside the gene matches. This CDR3 comprises 16 residues. CDR3 region: CASSPPDRGYYNEQFF. CDR3 bases: TGCGCCAGCAGCCCCCCCGACAGGGGGTACTACAATGAGCAGTTCTTC.

Only a few counts were recorded for this clone. The CDR3: CASSFLSGRPQETQYF. DNA for the CDR3: TGTGCCAGCAGTTTCCTGAGCGGGAGGCCCCAAGAGACCCAGTACTTC. This chain links TRBV6-5 with TRBJ2-5; 9 nucleotides align to TRBD2. CDR3 length: 16 residues. Germline trimming cut 4 bases from V and 1 base from J; bases unmatched to any gene: 7. In germline, CDR1 is MNHEY, CDR2 SVGAGI.

V gene TRBV25-1 combines with J gene TRBJ2-7; 11 nucleotides agree with TRBD1. CDR1 and CDR2 from the germline V gene are MGHDK and SYGVNS. The CDR3 runs 15 residues. Unmatched junction bases numbered 5, after V lost 4 bases and J lost 3 bases. The CDR3 is CASSGLGTGGYEQYF. The CDR3 DNA reads as TGTGCCAGCAGTGGCCTTGGGACAGGGGGCTACGAGCAGTACTTC.

Regarding this clone: The junction shows a germline mismatch at one end, possibly a read error. The chain uses TRBV20-1 and TRBJ1-1; D ambiguous. This CDR3 comprises 9 residues. Looked up from germline, CDR1 is DFQATT and CDR2 is SNEGSKA (reference sequence). In nucleotides, the CDR3 is TGCAGTGCTAGCTCGGGGAGGCTCTTT. Protein product: CSASSGRLF.

The chain couples TRBV28 to TRBJ2-7; 9 nucleotides align to TRBD2. This CDR3 contains 14 residues. Germline V CDR1 and CDR2: MDHEN, SYDVKM. V dropped 1 base and J dropped 6; count of bases not matched to a gene: 4. The chain's CDR3 is CASSLLAGGVEQYF. The CDR3 DNA sequence: TGTGCCAGCAGTTTATTGGCGGGAGGGGTCGAGCAGTACTTC.

The chain combines TRBV19 with TRBJ2-5, with 9 bases matching TRBD1. The last part of the DNA fits TRBJ2-7 better; the J call may be wrong. This CDR3 has 12 amino acids. Germline assignment: CDR1 LNHDA and CDR2 SQIVND (reference sequence). The CDR3 DNA is TGTGCCAGTGAGGACAGGGGCCACGAGCAGTACTTC. As protein: CASEDRGHEQYF.

This sequence joins TRBV5-1 and TRBJ2-1; the match to TRBD1 covers 8 bases. The CDR3 runs 12 residues. Trimming cost V 8 bases and J 7 bases; bases outside gene matches: 5. Germline assignment: CDR1 SGHRS and CDR2 YFSETQ. For the CDR3, the DNA is TGCGCCAGGAGGACAGGGCCGAATGAGCAGTTCTTC. Protein: CARRTGPNEQFF.

This clone was counted a few times. This sequence joins TRBV6-1 and TRBJ2-7, with 8 bases identical to TRBD1. With 10 bases clipped from V and 2 bases from J, the junction kept 13 bases outside the gene matches. The CDR3 is 15 amino acids. From germline, CDR1 is MNHNS and CDR2 SASEGT. CDR3 protein: CATATGAIAAYEQYF. The CDR3 nucleotides are TGTGCCACTGCGACAGGGGCAATCGCGGCCTACGAGCAGTACTTC.

The chain combines TRBV6-1 with TRBJ2-7; the D gene is possibly TRBD2 (5 bases). The V gene's germline CDR1 is MNHNS and CDR2 SASEGT. The V end was cut by 0 bases, the J end by 4 bases, with 13 bases between. This CDR3 comprises 15 residues. CDR3 protein: CASSEASSGAYEQYF. CDR3 sequence (DNA): TGTGCCAGCAGTGAAGCGTCGAGCGGTGCATACGAGCAGTACTTC.